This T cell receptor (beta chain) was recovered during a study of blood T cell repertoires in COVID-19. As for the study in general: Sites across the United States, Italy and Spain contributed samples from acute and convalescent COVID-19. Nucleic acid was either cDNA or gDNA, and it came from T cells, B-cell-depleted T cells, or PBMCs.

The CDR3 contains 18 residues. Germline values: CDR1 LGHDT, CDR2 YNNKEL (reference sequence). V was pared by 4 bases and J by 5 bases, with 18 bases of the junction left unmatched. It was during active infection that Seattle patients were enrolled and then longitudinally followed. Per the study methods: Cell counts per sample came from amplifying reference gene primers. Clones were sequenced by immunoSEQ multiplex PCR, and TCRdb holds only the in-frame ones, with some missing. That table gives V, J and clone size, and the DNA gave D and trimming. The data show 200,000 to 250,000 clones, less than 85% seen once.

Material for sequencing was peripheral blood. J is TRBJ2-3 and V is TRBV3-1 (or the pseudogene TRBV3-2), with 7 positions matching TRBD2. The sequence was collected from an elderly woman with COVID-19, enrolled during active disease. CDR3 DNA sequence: TGTGCCAGCAGCCCCAGGGTGAAGGGAGGGGAGCGAGGAGATACGCAGTATTTT. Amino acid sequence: CASSPRVKGGERGDTQYF.